Sequencing of this T cell receptor (beta chain) was carried out in a study of shared clonotypes between healthy human individuals. TCRdb's table, derived via immunoSEQ multiplex PCR, lists solely in-frame clones and lacks some. The sample lists 2,500,000 or so clones, 85% to 95% occurring once. The sequence derives from a man aged 18 to 30 in good health. Some clones in this sample may be carry-over from other donors' samples. Input material: naive CD4+ T cells from PBMCs. Subset here: CD45RA+ positively selected.

The CDR3 here is CASSPQGRRGYTF. As DNA, the CDR3 is TGTGCCAGCAGTCCACAGGGAAGGCGTGGCTACACCTTC. The chain recombines TRBV28 with TRBJ1-2, with a weak D call TRBD1 (6 bases). The CDR3 spans 13 residues. The germline V gene has CDR1 MDHEN and CDR2 SYDVKM. V was cut by 5 bases and J by 7 bases, with 14 bases left in between.